Listed below are T cell receptor beta chains from one sample, sequenced in a study of Ad26.COV2.S vaccination and SARS-CoV-2 variants. Generated by immunoSEQ multiplex PCR, the TCRdb table keeps only in-frame clones and is missing some. The data contain approximately 420,000 clones, around nine tenths of them singletons. Sequencing used peripheral blood, obtained in a trial of Ad26.COV2.S vaccine versus placebo. These receptors came from a person between 18 and 60 years old who received the Ad26.COV2.S COVID-19 vaccine or a placebo. The CDR3 runs from the conserved cysteine through the conserved F or W. D genes are given only for firm matches. Size is stated for part of the rows, as once, few or many counts, or as a class when the clone is expanded.

length	J	V	size	D	DNA	CDR3
14	TRBJ2-3	TRBV2	.	TRBD1	TGTGCCATACGGGACAGCGCCAACACAGATACGCAGTATTTT	CAIRDSANTDTQYF
12	TRBJ2-3	TRBV11-2	.	.	TGTGCCAGCAGGCTAAACGAGGATACGCAGTATTTT	CASRLNEDTQYF
14	TRBJ1-2	TRBV7-2	once	.	TGTGCCAGCAGTCGACTTGTGGAGGGGGGTGGCTACACCTTC	CASSRLVEGGGYTF
12	TRBJ2-1	TRBV9	.	.	TGTGCCAGCAGCGTCTCGTACAATGAGCAGTTCTTC	CASSVSYNEQFF
16	TRBJ2-3	TRBV5-1	.	TRBD2	TGCGCCAGCAGCTTGCTAGCGGGGGGGCTACCAGATACGCAGTATTTT	CASSLLAGGLPDTQYF
15	TRBJ2-3	TRBV7-6	once	TRBD1	TGTGCCAGCAGCTTAGGGGACAGGGGGTCAGATACGCAGTATTTT	CASSLGDRGSDTQYF
16	TRBJ1-6	TRBV2	.	.	TGTGCCAGCAGTCTTCGGGGGGATCGGGATAATTCACCCCTCCACTTT	CASSLRGDRDNSPLHF
11	TRBJ1-2	TRBV30	.	.	TGTGCCTGGAGTGACGGGGCCGGCTACACCTTC	CAWSDGAGYTF
16	TRBJ2-3	TRBV5-4	.	TRBD2	TGTGCCAGCAGCTTGTCTTTCCTAGCGGGGGTGGATACGCAGTATTTT	CASSLSFLAGVDTQYF
11	TRBJ1-1	TRBV29-1	few	.	TGCAGCGTTGAAGATTATCCTGAAGCTTTCTTT	CSVEDYPEAFF
21	TRBJ2-2	TRBV7-3	.	.	TGTGCCAGCAGCTTAATTGACACGGGGACCTGGATCTGGGGTAACACCGGGGAGCTGTTTTTT	CASSLIDTGTWIWGNTGELFF
16	TRBJ2-7	TRBV6-2/TRBV6-3	few	.	TGTGCCAGCAGTTGGCGGCCCGGTGCATCCCGGGGAGAGCAGTACTTC	CASSWRPGASRGEQYF
15	TRBJ2-3	TRBV5-1	.	.	TGCGCCAGCAGCTTGGACACCCGGGAGACAGATACGCAGTATTTT	CASSLDTRETDTQYF
15	TRBJ2-7	TRBV19	.	.	TGTGCCAGTAGTATATCGATTTCTGGGGGGTTCGAGCAGTACTTC	CASSISISGGFEQYF
17	TRBJ2-3	TRBV4-1	.	TRBD2	TGCGCCAGCAGCCCCGGGTCAGTGACTAGCGGTACAGATACGCAGTATTTT	CASSPGSVTSGTDTQYF
14	TRBJ1-1	TRBV6-2/TRBV6-3	.	.	TGTGCCAGCAGCTTTGGCCTGGGGAACACTGAAGCTTTCTTT	CASSFGLGNTEAFF
15	TRBJ1-6	TRBV30	.	.	TGTGCCTGTACCAGGGACCGAATCGGGAATTCACCCCTCCACTTT	CACTRDRIGNSPLHF
13	TRBJ1-1	TRBV6-1	.	.	TGTGCCAGCAGTGAAGTTTTGAACACTGAAGCTTTCTTT	CASSEVLNTEAFF
18	TRBJ2-2	TRBV10-3	.	.	TGTGCCATCAGTGAGCCCGCGGCCCGGGACCAAATCACCGGGGAGCTGTTTTTT	CAISEPAARDQITGELFF
17	TRBJ2-3	TRBV7-2	.	TRBD2	TGTGCCAGCAGCTTAGGGAGGCGGGGGGGCAATACAGATACGCAGTATTTT	CASSLGRRGGNTDTQYF
12	TRBJ1-5	TRBV7-2	.	.	TGTGCCAGCAGCTACTACAATCAGCCCCAGCATTTT	CASSYYNQPQHF
15	TRBJ1-5	TRBV7-8	once	.	TGTGCCAGCAGCCCCTCCATGGGGAGCAATCAGCCCCAGCATTTT	CASSPSMGSNQPQHF
15	TRBJ2-7	TRBV5-8	.	.	TGTGCCAGCAGCTTGTACCGTGTTTTCGGCTACGAGCAGTACTTC	CASSLYRVFGYEQYF
15	TRBJ2-7	TRBV7-6	.	TRBD1	TGTGCCAGCAGCCGGACGACAGGGGGCTCTGGCGAGCAGTACTTC	CASSRTTGGSGEQYF
15	TRBJ1-2	TRBV9	.	.	TGTGCCAGCAGCCCAGACCCGGATACTAACTATGGCTACACCTTC	CASSPDPDTNYGYTF
12	TRBJ2-3	TRBV5-5	.	.	TGTGCCAGCAGTCCGGACCGATACACGCAGTATTTT	CASSPDRYTQYF
14	TRBJ2-5	TRBV19	.	.	TGTGCCAGTAGTCCAGGACAGATCCAAGAGACCCAGTACTTC	CASSPGQIQETQYF
15	TRBJ2-7	TRBV5-1	once	.	TGCGCCAGCAGCTTTTCCAGGGCCCCCTCCTACGAGCAGTACTTC	CASSFSRAPSYEQYF
12	TRBJ1-2	TRBV25-1	.	TRBD1	TGTGCCAGCAGTAAAGGACAGGGCGGCTACACCTTC	CASSKGQGGYTF
15	TRBJ2-2	TRBV19	.	.	TGTGCCAGTAGTATAGTGGGGCGGGACACCGGGGAGCTGTTTTTT	CASSIVGRDTGELFF
17	TRBJ1-2	TRBV5-5	.	TRBD1	TGTGCCAGCAGCTTAAGGGACAGCCTCCCGGCTAACTATGGCTACACCTTC	CASSLRDSLPANYGYTF
14	TRBJ2-7	TRBV5-4	.	TRBD1	TGTGCCAGCAGCTCAACGTCAGGGGGCTACGAGCAGTACTTC	CASSSTSGGYEQYF
16	TRBJ1-1	TRBV13	.	.	TGTGCCAGCAGCTTGACGAACAGATTAATGAACACTGAAGCTTTCTTT	CASSLTNRLMNTEAFF
19	TRBJ1-4	TRBV9	once	.	TGTGCCAGCAGCCAGAGTTCCTCAGTTGGGGCTGCAACTAATGAAAAACTGTTTTTT	CASSQSSSVGAATNEKLFF
14	TRBJ2-3	TRBV11-2	.	.	TGTGCCAGCAGCCCCGGGGGGCCCACAGATACGCAGTATTTT	CASSPGGPTDTQYF
13	TRBJ1-2	TRBV28	.	.	TGTGCCAGCAGGCGGACATCTCGGGAAGGCTACACCTTC	CASRRTSREGYTF
15	TRBJ1-5	TRBV19	.	.	TGTGCCAGTAGTATAGCACACTTAAGCAATCAGCCCCAGCATTTT	CASSIAHLSNQPQHF
13	TRBJ2-7	TRBV7-2	.	.	TGTGCCAGCAGCTCGGCCTCGGCTTACGAGCAGTACTTC	CASSSASAYEQYF
15	TRBJ1-2	TRBV7-3	.	.	TGTGCCAGCAGCTTCTCTGGGGGCGGAAACTATGGCTACACCTTC	CASSFSGGGNYGYTF
15	TRBJ1-4	TRBV28	.	.	TGTGCCAGCAGTTTATGGGGAGGGGGAAATGAAAAACTGTTTTTT	CASSLWGGGNEKLFF
17	TRBJ2-3	TRBV6-4	.	TRBD2	TGTGCCAGCAGTCCCGGTGGGGCGGGGGGCCTGACAGATACGCAGTATTTT	CASSPGGAGGLTDTQYF
15	TRBJ2-2	TRBV10-3	.	.	TGTGCCATCAGTGATACCTCCCGGGATCCCGGGGAGCTGTTTTTT	CAISDTSRDPGELFF
15	TRBJ1-3	TRBV27	.	TRBD1	TGTGCCAGCAGACCTAACAGGGGGTCTGGAAACACCATATATTTT	CASRPNRGSGNTIYF
14	TRBJ2-2	TRBV27	.	.	TGTGCCAGCAGTTTCGAGCCGGGACCCGGGGCGCTGTTTTTT	CASSFEPGPGALFF
11	TRBJ2-1	TRBV3-1/TRBV3-2	.	.	TGTGCCAGCAGCCAAGTAAGGGAGCAGTTCTTC	CASSQVREQFF
13	TRBJ2-7	TRBV18	.	TRBD1	TGTGCCAGCTCACCGGACAGGGTCAACGAGCAGTACTTC	CASSPDRVNEQYF
15	TRBJ2-5	TRBV19	.	TRBD1	TGTGCCAGTAGTCCCCGGACAGGGATGGACGAGACCCAGTACTTC	CASSPRTGMDETQYF
15	TRBJ2-7	TRBV4-2	.	.	TGTGCCAGCAGCCAAGATCCCCGGGACACCTACGAGCAGTACTTC	CASSQDPRDTYEQYF
16	TRBJ1-2	TRBV7-9	.	.	TGTGCCAGCACCTCCTCAGGCGAGTACGGTAACTATGGCTACACCTTC	CASTSSGEYGNYGYTF
11	TRBJ2-2	TRBV6-5	.	.	TGTGCCAGCGGAAGAGCCGGGGAGCTGTTTTTT	CASGRAGELFF